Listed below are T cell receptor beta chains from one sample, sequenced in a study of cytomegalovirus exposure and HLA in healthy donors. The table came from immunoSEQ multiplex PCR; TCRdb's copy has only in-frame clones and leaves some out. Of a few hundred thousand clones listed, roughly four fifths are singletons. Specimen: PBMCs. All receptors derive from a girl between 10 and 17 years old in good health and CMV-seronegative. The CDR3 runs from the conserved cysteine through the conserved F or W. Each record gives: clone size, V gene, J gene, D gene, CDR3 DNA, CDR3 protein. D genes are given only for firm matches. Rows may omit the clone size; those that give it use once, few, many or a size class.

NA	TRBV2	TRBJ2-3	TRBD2	TGTGCCAGCAGTGTGGGGGAGGGGTTTAGCACAGATACGCAGTATTTT	CASSVGEGFSTDTQYF
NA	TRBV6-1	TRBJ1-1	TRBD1	TGTGCCAGCAGGGTACCCGGGACAGGGGGCACTGAAGCTTTCTTT	CASRVPGTGGTEAFF
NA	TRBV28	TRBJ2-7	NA	TGTGCCAGCAGTTTATACAGGGCCCACGAGCAGTACTTC	CASSLYRAHEQYF
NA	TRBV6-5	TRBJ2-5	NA	TGTGCCAGCAGCCCTTCTTGGCTGCCAGGTGTAGAGCAGTACTTC	CASSPSWLPGVEQYF
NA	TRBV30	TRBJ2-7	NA	TGTGCCTGGAGTGTAACTCATGACGAGCAGTACTTC	CAWSVTHDEQYF
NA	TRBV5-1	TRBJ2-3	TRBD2	TGCGCCAGCAGCTATGGCACTAGCGGGGCAGATACGCAGTATTTT	CASSYGTSGADTQYF
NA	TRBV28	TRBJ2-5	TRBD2	TGTGCCAGCAGTCCCCTACTAGCGGGAGAGGAGACCCAGTACTTC	CASSPLLAGEETQYF
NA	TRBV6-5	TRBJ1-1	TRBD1	TGTGCCAGCAGTTTGACAGGGCGGAACACTGAAGCTTTCTTT	CASSLTGRNTEAFF
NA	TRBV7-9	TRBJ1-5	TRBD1	TGTGCCAGCAGCGGACAGGGGGCGGCTAATCAGCCCCAGCATTTT	CASSGQGAANQPQHF
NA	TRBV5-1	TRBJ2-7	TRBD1	TGCGCCAGCAGCTCGCGGCCGCGGGACAGGATTATTAACGAGCAGTACTTC	CASSSRPRDRIINEQYF
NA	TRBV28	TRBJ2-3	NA	TGTGCCAGCAGTTCAGGGGCGGAGGGCACAGATACGCAGTATTTT	CASSSGAEGTDTQYF
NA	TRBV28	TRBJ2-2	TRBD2	TGTGCCAGCAGTTTATATAGCGGGGGGGCCTCCGGGGAGCTGTTTTTT	CASSLYSGGASGELFF
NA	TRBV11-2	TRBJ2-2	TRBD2	TGTGCCAGCAGCTTAGACTATCCTAGCGGGGGGCCTGAATTCGGGGAGCTGTTTTTT	CASSLDYPSGGPEFGELFF
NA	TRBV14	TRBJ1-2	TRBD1	TGTGCCAGCAGCCAAGGCCGGGACAGGGGTGGCTACACCTTC	CASSQGRDRGGYTF
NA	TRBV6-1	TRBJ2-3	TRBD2	TGTGCCAGCAGTGAAGTGGAACAGCGGGGAGGGACGGGTACGCAGTATTTT	CASSEVEQRGGTGTQYF
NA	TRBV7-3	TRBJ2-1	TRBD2	TGTGCCAGCAGCCCTCGGGGGGACAATGAGCAGTTCTTC	CASSPRGDNEQFF
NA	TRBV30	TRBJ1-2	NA	TGTGCCTGGAGTCTTGACGGGAACTATGGCTACACCTTC	CAWSLDGNYGYTF
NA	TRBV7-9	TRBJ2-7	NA	TGTGCCAGCAGCGAAGGCCTTATCTCGGGCGAGCAGTACTTC	CASSEGLISGEQYF
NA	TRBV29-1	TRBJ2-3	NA	TGCAGCGTTGAACTCGGGAGTAGAGATACGCAGTATTTT	CSVELGSRDTQYF
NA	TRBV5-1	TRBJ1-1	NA	TGCGCCAGCAGCCGAACAGGAGTGAACACTGAAGCTTTCTTT	CASSRTGVNTEAFF
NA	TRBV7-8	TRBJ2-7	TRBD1	TGTGCCAGCAGCATAACAGGGGGCACGTACGAGCAGTACTTC	CASSITGGTYEQYF
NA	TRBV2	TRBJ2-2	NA	TGTGCCAGGGGAGGCGCCCCCGGGGAGCTGTTTTTT	CARGGAPGELFF
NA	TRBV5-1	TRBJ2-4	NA	TGCGCCAGCAGTAGGCTGGGGCCGGCCAAAAACATTCAGTACTTC	CASSRLGPAKNIQYF
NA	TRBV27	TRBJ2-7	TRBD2	TGTGCCAGCCGGTCGGTGGGAGGGCTCTACGAGCAGTACTTC	CASRSVGGLYEQYF
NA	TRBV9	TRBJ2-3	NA	TGTGCCAGCAGCGACGAAGGGGGTGACACAGATACGCAGTATTTT	CASSDEGGDTDTQYF
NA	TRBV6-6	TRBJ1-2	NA	TGTGCCAGCAGTTTAGCTGGTGGCTACACCTTC	CASSLAGGYTF
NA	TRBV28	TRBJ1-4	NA	TGTGCCAGCAGTCACCCGACACGAGCCGAAGAGGAAAAACTGTTTTTT	CASSHPTRAEEEKLFF
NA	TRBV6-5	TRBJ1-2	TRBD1	TGTGCCAGCAGTTCAGCCCGACAGGGAAGCTATGGCTACACCTTC	CASSSARQGSYGYTF
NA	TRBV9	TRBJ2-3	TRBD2	TGTGCCAGCAGCGTATCTAGCGGGAGCTTCAAAAGCGCAGATACGCAGTATTTT	CASSVSSGSFKSADTQYF
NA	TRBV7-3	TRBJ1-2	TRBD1	TGTGCCAGCAGCTTAACGGTTTCCGGGACAGGGGATGATGGCTACACCTTC	CASSLTVSGTGDDGYTF
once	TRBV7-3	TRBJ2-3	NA	TGTGCCAGCAGCCGACGGGGGGATACGCAGTATTTT	CASSRRGDTQYF
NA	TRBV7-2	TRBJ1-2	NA	TGTGCCAGCAGCCACGGACAGTCCTATGGCTACACCTTC	CASSHGQSYGYTF
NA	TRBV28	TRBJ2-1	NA	TGTGCCAGCAGTTTATGGGCCCCCCACCCGCCGTGGTCCTACAATGAGCAGTTCTTC	CASSLWAPHPPWSYNEQFF
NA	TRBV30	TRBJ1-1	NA	TGTGCCACGATGGTGGGGGGATTCTCTGAAGCTTTCTTT	CATMVGGFSEAFF
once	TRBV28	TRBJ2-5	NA	TGTGCCAGCAGTTTAGGAGGGGTCCTAAAGTTTGGAGAGACCCAGTACTTC	CASSLGGVLKFGETQYF
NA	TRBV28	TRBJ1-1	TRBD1	TGTGCCAGCAGTTCCCCCCGAGGGTCAGGGGGAGGAACTGAAGCTTTCTTT	CASSSPRGSGGGTEAFF
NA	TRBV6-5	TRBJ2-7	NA	TGTGCCAGCAGTTACTCTTGGACTCCCGCCTACGAGCAGTACTTC	CASSYSWTPAYEQYF
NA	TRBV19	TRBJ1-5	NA	TGTGCCAGTAGTATGCCCATCTATAGCAATCAGCCCCAGCATTTT	CASSMPIYSNQPQHF
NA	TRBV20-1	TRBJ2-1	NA	TGCAGTGCTTCTTACAATGAGCAGTTCTTC	CSASYNEQFF
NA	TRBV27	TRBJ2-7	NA	TGTGCCAGCAGTTTATCGAGGGCAGTCGCGAACTCCTACGAGCAGTACTTC	CASSLSRAVANSYEQYF
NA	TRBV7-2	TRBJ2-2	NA	TGTGCCAGCAGCTTAGCAGAGGGATTAGGGGAGCTGTTTTTT	CASSLAEGLGELFF
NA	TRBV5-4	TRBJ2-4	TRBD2	TGTGCCAGCAGTCTTGGACTAGCGGGATCCAAAAACATTCAGTACTTC	CASSLGLAGSKNIQYF
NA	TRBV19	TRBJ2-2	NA	TGTGCCAGTAGTATGAGGCTGGACACCGGGGAGCTGTTTTTT	CASSMRLDTGELFF
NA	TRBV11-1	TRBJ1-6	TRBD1	TGTGCCAGCAGCTCCCAGACAGGGTTTGATTCACCCCTCCACTTT	CASSSQTGFDSPLHF
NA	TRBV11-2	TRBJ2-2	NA	TGTGCCAGCAGCCCAATCCAGGGCACCGGGGAGCTGTTTTTT	CASSPIQGTGELFF
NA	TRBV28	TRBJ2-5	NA	TGTGCCAGCAGTTCTAGGCCGGGAACGGGCCCTAAAATGGCCCAGTACTTC	CASSSRPGTGPKMAQYF
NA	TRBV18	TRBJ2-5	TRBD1	TGTGCCAGCTCACCTTGGGCAGGGGGCGACCTTGGGACCCAGTACTTC	CASSPWAGGDLGTQYF
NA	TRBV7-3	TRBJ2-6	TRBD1	TGTGCCAGCAGCTTCCCTCCGGGACAGGGTTCAAATGGGGCCAACGTCCTGACTTTC	CASSFPPGQGSNGANVLTF
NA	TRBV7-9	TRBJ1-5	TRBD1	TGTGCCAGCAGCTTTGGAGCGACAGGGGGCTATAACAATCAGCCCCAGCATTTT	CASSFGATGGYNNQPQHF
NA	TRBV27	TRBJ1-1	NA	TGTGCCAGCAGGAATCGACTTCTGAACACTGAAGCTTTCTTT	CASRNRLLNTEAFF
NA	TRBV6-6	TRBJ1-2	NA	TGTGCCAGCAGTTCCCCTCGGGCTAACTATGGCTACACCTTC	CASSSPRANYGYTF
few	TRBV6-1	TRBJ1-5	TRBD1	TGTGCCAGCCTTCGGACAGGGAATAGCAATCAGCCCCAGCATTTT	CASLRTGNSNQPQHF